This T cell receptor (beta chain) appears in the sequencing data of a study of shared clonotypes between healthy human individuals. Points from the study as a whole: The sampled material consisted only of blood, and tissue repertoires are likely to differ. Clonotypes not shared had lower generation probabilities than those common to all four donors.

Donation came from healthy HIV-negative adults that had no recent acute infections or vaccinations. Worth noting for this clone: Its antigen is currently unknown.

The CDR3 length is 15 residues. Trimming pared 4 bases from V and 2 bases from J, leaving 15 bases between. Germline assignment: CDR1 SGHRS and CDR2 YFSETQ. Data came from immunoSEQ multiplex PCR; TCRdb stores just in-frame clones and leaves some out. The sample records about a million clones, under 80% being singletons. The TCR comes from a man aged 18-30 years in good health. The gene calls are TRBV5-1 and TRBJ1-1, with D tentatively TRBD1 (5 bases). Sequences were obtained from memory CD4+ T cells sorted from blood. Subset given: CD45RA-negative fraction. CDR3 in DNA: TGCGCCAGCAGCGCCCGACAGAGTCTTAACACTGAAGCTTTCTTT. The encoded protein is CASSARQSLNTEAFF. Together with reference TRBV5-1 and TRBJ1-1, the CDR3 gives the full variable domain: KAGVTQTPRYLIKTRGQQVTLSCSPISGHRSVSWYQQTPGQGLQFLFEYFSETQRNKGNFPGRFSGRQFSNSRSEMNVSTLELGDSALYLCASSARQSLNTEAFFGQGTRLTVV.